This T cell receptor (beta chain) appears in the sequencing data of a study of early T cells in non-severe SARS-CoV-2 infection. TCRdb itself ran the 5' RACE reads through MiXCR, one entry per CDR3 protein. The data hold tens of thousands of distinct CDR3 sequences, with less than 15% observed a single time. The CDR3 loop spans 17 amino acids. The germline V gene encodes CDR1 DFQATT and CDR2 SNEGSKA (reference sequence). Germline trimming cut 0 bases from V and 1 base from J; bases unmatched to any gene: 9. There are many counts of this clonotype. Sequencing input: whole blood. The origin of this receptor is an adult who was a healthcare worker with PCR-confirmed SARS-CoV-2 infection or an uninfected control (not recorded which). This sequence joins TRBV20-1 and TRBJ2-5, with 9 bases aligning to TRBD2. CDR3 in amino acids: CSARDLRAGGLQETQYF. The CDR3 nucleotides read TGCAGTGCTAGAGATCTGCGAGCGGGGGGTCTCCAAGAGACCCAGTACTTC.